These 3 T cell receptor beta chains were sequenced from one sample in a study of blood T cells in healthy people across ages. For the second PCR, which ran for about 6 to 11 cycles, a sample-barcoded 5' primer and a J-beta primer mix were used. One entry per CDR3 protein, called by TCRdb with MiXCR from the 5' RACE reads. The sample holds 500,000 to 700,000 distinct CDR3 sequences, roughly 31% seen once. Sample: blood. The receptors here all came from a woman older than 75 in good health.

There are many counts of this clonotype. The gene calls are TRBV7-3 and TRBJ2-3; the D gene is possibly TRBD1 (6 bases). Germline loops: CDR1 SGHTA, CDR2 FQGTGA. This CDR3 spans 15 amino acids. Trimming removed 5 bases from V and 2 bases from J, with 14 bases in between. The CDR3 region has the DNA TGTGCCAGCAGCCCTGACAGGATATCCACAGATACGCAGTATTTT. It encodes CASSPDRISTDTQYF.

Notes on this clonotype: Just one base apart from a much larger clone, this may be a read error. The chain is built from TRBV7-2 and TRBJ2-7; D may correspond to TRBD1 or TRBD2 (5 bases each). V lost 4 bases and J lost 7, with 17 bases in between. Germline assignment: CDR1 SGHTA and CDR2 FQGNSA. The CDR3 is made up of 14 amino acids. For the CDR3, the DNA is TGTGCCAGCAGCTGGGGCCTACCCGGCGGGGAGCAGTACTTC. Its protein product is CASSWGLPGGEQYF.

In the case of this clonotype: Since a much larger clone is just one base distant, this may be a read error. DNA for the CDR3: TGCGCCAGCAGCTTGGGTGGCAGGGAGGACTATGGCTACACCTTC. Residues: CASSLGGREDYGYTF. This rearrangement joins TRBV5-1 to TRBJ1-2; TRBD1 might be the D (5 bases). This CDR3 contains 15 residues. Looked up from germline, CDR1 is SGHRS and CDR2 is YFSETQ. V was clipped by 0 bases and J by 3 bases, with 12 bases between them.